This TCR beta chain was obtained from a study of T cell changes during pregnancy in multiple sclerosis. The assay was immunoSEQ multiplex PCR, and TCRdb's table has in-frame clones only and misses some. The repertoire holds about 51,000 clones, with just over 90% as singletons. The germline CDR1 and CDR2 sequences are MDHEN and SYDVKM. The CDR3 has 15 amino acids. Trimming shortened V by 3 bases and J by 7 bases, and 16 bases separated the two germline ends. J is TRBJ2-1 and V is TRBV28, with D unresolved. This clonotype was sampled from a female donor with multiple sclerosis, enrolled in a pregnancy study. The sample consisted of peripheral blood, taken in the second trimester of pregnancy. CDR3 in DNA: TGTGCCAGCAGTTTCCTCACCCTCTTTACAAATGAGCAGTTCTTC. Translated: CASSFLTLFTNEQFF.